This TCR beta chain was observed in a study of T-cell memory formation after mild COVID-19. Study-level results: Mainly in CM and EM were contracting CD4+ clones; CD8+ were in EMRA.

This clonotype was seen repeatedly, ten times or more. Its specificity is not known. TCRdb called the 5' RACE reads again in MiXCR, with one record for every CDR3 protein. The sample lists about 310,000 distinct CDR3 sequences, approximately 19% occurring once. This CDR3 region has 18 residues. Deletions cut 2 bases from V and 1 base from J, with 21 bases between. Germline V gives CDR1 WNHNN, CDR2 SYGVQD (reference sequence). What was sequenced was PBMCs or a T cell subset sorted from them (not recorded which). The clonotype was recovered from a young man who had mild COVID-19 (a few samples of this study predate the infection). Cell type and time point are not known. The rearrangement joins TRBV10-1 to TRBJ2-7; a weak D match, TRBD2 (6 bases). The CDR3 DNA reads as TGCGCCAGCAGTGAGACGGGGGACTTTCCTAGGGGTTCCTACGAGCAGTACTTC. Translation: CASSETGDFPRGSYEQYF.